The T cell receptor beta chain described here comes from a study of blood T cell repertoires in COVID-19. Study-level background: PBMCs, B-cell-depleted T cells, or T cells provided the cDNA or gDNA that made up the material.

Profiling relied on immunoSEQ multiplex PCR, and the TCRdb table lists in-frame clones only, not all of them. The sample consists of about 440,000 clones, 80% to 90% of them appearing once. This CDR3 has 13 amino acids. With 2 bases clipped from V and 6 bases from J, the junction kept 3 bases outside the gene matches. Per germline, CDR1 LGHDT and CDR2 YNNKEL (reference sequence). Sample: peripheral blood. The TCR was taken from a woman aged 25-40 years with acute or convalescent COVID-19. The rearrangement links TRBV3-1 (or the pseudogene TRBV3-2) to TRBJ2-7; TRBD2 matches 8 bases. This chain's CDR3 is CASSQIAGREQYF. CDR3 nucleotide sequence: TGTGCCAGCAGCCAAATAGCGGGGCGCGAGCAGTACTTC.